This T cell receptor (beta chain) came from a study of blood T cell repertoires in COVID-19. The wider study: The United States, Italy and Spain provided the acute and convalescent COVID-19 samples. Nucleic acid was either cDNA or gDNA, and it came from T cells, B-cell-depleted T cells, or PBMCs.

The authors' processing: Reference gene primer amplification gave estimated nucleated cell counts. Produced via immunoSEQ multiplex PCR; TCRdb's table is partial and in-frame only. V and J calls and clone size follow that table, whereas D and trimming were derived from the DNA. The sample includes 43,000 or so clones, about four fifths of them seen just once. Germline-derived CDR1 and CDR2 are LGHNT and FRNRAP. The CDR3 consists of 16 residues. The ends lost 6 bases at V and 7 bases at J; junction bases unmatched: 15. The sample consisted of peripheral blood. This clonotype originated in a woman in her fifties or sixties with acute or convalescent COVID-19. This chain joins TRBV12-5 and TRBJ1-5; TRBD1 matches at 7 bases. The CDR3: CASGRLGYRGEQPQHF. The CDR3 nucleotides read TGTGCTAGTGGCCGTTTAGGGTACAGGGGTGAACAGCCCCAGCATTTT.